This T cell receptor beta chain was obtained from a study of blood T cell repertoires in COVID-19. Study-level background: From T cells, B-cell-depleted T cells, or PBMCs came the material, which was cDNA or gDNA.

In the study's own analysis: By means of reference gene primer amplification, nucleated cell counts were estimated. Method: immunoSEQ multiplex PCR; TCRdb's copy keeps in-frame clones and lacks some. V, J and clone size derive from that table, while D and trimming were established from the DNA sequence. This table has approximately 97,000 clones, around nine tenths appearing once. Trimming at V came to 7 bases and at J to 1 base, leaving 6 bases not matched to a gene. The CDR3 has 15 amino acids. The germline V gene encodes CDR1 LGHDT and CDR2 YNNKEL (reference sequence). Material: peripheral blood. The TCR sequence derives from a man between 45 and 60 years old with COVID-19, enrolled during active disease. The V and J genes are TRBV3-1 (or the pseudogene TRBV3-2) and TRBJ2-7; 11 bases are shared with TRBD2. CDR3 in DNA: TGTGCCAGCAAGACAACTAGCGGGGGATCCTACGAGCAGTACTTC. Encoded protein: CASKTTSGGSYEQYF.